This TCR beta chain was retrieved from a study of blood T cell repertoires in COVID-19. Study details: Samples taken during acute and convalescent COVID-19 were collected in the United States, Italy and Spain. T cells, B-cell-depleted T cells, or PBMCs supplied cDNA or gDNA.

Study processing details: Estimation of nucleated cell counts relied on the amplification of reference gene primers. The protocol was immunoSEQ multiplex PCR, while the TCRdb copy is restricted to in-frame clones and leaves out a portion. V, J and clone size derive from that table, while D and trimming were established from the DNA sequence. Of some 110,000 clones listed, 65% to 90% are singletons. Sequencing was carried out using peripheral blood. This clonotype was obtained from a man aged 55 to 70 with acute or convalescent COVID-19.

Here the CDR3 DNA reads TGTGCCAGCAGTTACTACGGGACAGGGGGTCTCTATCAGCCCCAGCATTTT. It encodes CASSYYGTGGLYQPQHF. The rearrangement joins TRBV6-2 or TRBV6-3 to TRBJ1-5, with 11 positions matching TRBD1. V shed 1 base and J 5 bases; nucleotides not matched to a gene: 7. CDR3 size: 17 residues. In germline, CDR1 is MNHEY, CDR2 SVGEGT.